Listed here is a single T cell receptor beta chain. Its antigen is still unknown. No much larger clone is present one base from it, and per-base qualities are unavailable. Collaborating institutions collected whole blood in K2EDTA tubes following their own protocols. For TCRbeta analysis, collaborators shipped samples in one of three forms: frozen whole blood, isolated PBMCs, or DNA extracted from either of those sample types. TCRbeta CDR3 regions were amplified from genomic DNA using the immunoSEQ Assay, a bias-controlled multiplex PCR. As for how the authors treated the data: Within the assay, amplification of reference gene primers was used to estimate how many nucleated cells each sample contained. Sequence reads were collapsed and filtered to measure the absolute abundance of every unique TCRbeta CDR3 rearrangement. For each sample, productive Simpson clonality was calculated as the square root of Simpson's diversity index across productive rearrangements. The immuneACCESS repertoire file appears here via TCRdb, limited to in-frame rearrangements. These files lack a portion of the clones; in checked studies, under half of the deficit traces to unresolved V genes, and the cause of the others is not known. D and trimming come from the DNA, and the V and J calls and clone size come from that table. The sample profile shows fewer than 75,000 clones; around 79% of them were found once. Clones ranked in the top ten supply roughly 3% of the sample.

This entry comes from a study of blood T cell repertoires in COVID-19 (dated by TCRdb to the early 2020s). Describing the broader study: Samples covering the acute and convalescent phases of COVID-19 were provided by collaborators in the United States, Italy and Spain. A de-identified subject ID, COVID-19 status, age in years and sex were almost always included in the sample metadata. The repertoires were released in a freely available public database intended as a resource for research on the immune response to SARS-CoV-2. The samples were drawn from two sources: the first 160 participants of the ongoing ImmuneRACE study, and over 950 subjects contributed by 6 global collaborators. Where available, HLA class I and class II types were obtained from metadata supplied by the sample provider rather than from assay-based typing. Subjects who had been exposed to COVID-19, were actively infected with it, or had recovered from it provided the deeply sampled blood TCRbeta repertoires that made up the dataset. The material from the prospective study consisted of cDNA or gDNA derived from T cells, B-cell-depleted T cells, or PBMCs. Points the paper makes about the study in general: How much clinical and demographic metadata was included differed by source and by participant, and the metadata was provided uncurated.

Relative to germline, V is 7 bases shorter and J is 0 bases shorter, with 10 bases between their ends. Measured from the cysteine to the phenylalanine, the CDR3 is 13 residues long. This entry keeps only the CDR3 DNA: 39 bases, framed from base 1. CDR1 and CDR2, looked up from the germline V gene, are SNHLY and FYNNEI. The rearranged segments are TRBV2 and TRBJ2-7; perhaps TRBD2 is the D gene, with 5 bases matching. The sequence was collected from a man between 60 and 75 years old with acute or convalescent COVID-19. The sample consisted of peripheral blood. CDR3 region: CASTLTTSYEQYF. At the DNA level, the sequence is TGTGCCAGCACTTTGACTACCTCCTACGAGCAGTACTTC.